Described below is a single T cell receptor (beta chain) sequence and its context. The data were produced by immunoSEQ multiplex PCR, yet TCRdb's version contains in-frame clones alone and is incomplete. The sample lists tens of thousands of clones; approximately 84% were seen once. The sample originates from a study of blood T cell repertoires in COVID-19. Study at large: The analysed material was cDNA or gDNA that came from T cells, B-cell-depleted T cells, or PBMCs.

Patients in Seattle were enrolled during active infection, then followed longitudinally. The origin of this receptor is a man aged 50 to 60 with COVID-19, enrolled during active disease. The sequenced sample was peripheral blood.

CDR3 residues: CASSPLEAYNEQFF. The DNA for the CDR3 is TGTGCCAGCAGCCCCCTCGAGGCCTACAATGAGCAGTTCTTC. The rearrangement uses TRBV7-9 and TRBJ2-1; D not certain. The CDR3 totals 14 residues. V lost 5 bases and J lost 2, with 10 bases in between. Germline V gene lookup returns CDR1 SEHNR and CDR2 FQNEAQ (reference sequence).